This T cell receptor beta chain is drawn from a study of Ad26.COV2.S vaccination and SARS-CoV-2 variants. Across the study: Of the COV1001 trial arms, the Ad26.COV2.S arm included the donor. Ad26.COV2.S was injected intramuscularly once or twice, 56 days apart. Study results and caveats: Comparable non-spike TCR breadth was observed in vaccine and placebo recipients.

This clone was picked up one time. The antigen remains undetermined. The treatment is: roughly 20 received Ad26.COV2.S at low or high dose, single or two shots; 5 received placebo; per-sample allocation not given. Material that was analyzed had been drawn on day 63 after the first vaccine or placebo injection. An Ad26 vector that expressed Wuhan-strain SARS-CoV-2 spike constituted the vaccine. Per the germline V gene, CDR1 is MDHEN and CDR2 is SYDVKM. The CDR3 has 15 residues. Trimming removed 2 bases at V and 1 base at J, with 11 bases between. TCRdb's table, derived via immunoSEQ multiplex PCR, lists solely in-frame clones and lacks some. The table lists about 460,000 clones, about 88% of them singletons.

Here the sequenced sample was peripheral blood, taken in a trial of Ad26.COV2.S vaccine versus placebo. The sequence was collected from a person between 18 and 65 years old who received the Ad26.COV2.S COVID-19 vaccine or a placebo. The rearrangement joins TRBV28 to TRBJ1-2; D is undetermined. CDR3 sequence (DNA): TGTGCCAGCAGTTTAAACAAGCCCATTAACTATGGCTACACCTTC. Protein: CASSLNKPINYGYTF.